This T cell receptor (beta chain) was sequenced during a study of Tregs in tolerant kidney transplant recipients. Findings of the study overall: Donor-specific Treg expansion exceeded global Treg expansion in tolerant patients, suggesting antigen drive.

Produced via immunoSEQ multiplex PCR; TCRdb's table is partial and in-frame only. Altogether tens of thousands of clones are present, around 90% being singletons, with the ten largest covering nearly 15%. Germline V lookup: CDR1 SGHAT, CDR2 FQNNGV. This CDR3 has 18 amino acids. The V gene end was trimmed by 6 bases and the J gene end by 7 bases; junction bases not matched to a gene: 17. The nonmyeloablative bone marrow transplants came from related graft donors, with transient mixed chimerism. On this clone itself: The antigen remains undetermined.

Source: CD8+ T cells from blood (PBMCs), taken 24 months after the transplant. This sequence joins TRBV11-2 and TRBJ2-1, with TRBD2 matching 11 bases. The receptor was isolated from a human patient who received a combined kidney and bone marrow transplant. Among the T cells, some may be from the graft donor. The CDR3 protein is CASSSWPPFSGRANEQFF. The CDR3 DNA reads TGTGCCAGCAGTTCCTGGCCCCCATTTAGCGGGAGGGCTAATGAGCAGTTCTTC.